In this sample, the clone carrying this T cell receptor beta chain turned up many times. The antigen is not known. In making TCR beta libraries, quantitative 5'-RACE with molecular barcodes was used. TCRdb recomputed calls from the 5' RACE reads with MiXCR, one row per CDR3 protein. The table shows under 400,000 distinct CDR3 sequences, with about 9.9% occurring only once. The germline V gene has CDR1 LNHNV and CDR2 YYDKDF (reference sequence). The V end lost 5 bases, the J end lost 1 base, and 12 bases lay between the germline ends. The CDR3 sequence is 15 residues long. The data originate from a study of CD8 T cells in ankylosing spondylitis. Study-wide results and caveats: A motif of 7 or 8 highly homologous TCR beta variants was seen as apparently characteristic of ankylosing spondylitis blood. Matched synovial fluid from ankylosing spondylitis patients was reported to be enriched for disease-linked clones.

The source material was blood, either unsorted or a sorted T cell fraction (not recorded which). This TCR was sampled from a female donor with ankylosing spondylitis or in good health (not recorded which). The gene calls are TRBV15 and TRBJ1-3; the D is unclear. This chain's CDR3 is CATSGGVGSGNTIYF. CDR3 coding DNA: TGTGCCACCAGCGGTGGGGTCGGTTCTGGAAACACCATATATTTT.